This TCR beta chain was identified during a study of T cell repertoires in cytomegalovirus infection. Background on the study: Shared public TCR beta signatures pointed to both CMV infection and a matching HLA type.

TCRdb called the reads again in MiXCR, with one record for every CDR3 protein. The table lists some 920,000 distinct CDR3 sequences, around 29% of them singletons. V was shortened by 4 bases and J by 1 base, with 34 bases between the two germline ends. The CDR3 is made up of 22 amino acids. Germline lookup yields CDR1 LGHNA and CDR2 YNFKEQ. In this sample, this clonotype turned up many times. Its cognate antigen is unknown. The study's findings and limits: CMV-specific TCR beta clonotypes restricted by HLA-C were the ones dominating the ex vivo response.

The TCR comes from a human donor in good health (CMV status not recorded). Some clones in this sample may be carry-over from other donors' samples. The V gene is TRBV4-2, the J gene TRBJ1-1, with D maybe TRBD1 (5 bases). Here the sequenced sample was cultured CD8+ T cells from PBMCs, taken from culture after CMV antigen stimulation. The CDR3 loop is CASSLNPNLYIYPNRRNTEAFF. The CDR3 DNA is TGTGCCAGCAGCCTAAACCCCAATCTTTATATCTACCCGAACAGGCGGAACACTGAAGCTTTCTTT.